Detailed here is one TCR beta chain. The source of the sample is a study of PD-1 blockade in classical Hodgkin lymphoma. Every single patient, without exception, relapsed after autologous stem cell transplantation, and brentuximab vedotin exposure varied. Assay: immunoSEQ multiplex PCR; the TCRdb copy retains only in-frame clones and omits some. The profile shows roughly 140,000 clones, approximately 81% of them singletons. Trimming shortened V by 0 bases and J by 1 base, and 3 bases separated the two germline ends. Per germline, CDR1 MNHEY and CDR2 SMNVEV (reference sequence). The CDR3 loop spans 13 amino acids.

The sample in question was peripheral blood mononuclear cells (PBMCs), obtained before the second cycle of nivolumab. The sequence came from a human donor with classical Hodgkin lymphoma. This chain links TRBV27 with TRBJ1-1; D not certain. The DNA for the CDR3 is TGTGCCAGCAGTTTATCGCGGAACACTGAAGCTTTCTTT. Translated, it gives CASSLSRNTEAFF.